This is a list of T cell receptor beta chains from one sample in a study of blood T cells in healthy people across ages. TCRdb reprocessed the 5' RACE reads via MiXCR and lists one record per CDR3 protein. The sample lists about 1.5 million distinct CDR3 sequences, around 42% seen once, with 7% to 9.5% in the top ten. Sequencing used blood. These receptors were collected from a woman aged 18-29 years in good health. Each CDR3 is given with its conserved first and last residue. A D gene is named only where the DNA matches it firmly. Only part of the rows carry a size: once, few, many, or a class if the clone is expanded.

CDR3 DNA: TGTGCCAGCAGTTCTCCAACCTCGACAGCTCCTAACTATGGCTACACCTTC
CDR3 protein: CASSSPTSTAPNYGYTF
CDR3 length: 17
D gene: NA
J gene: TRBJ1-2
V gene: TRBV28
clone size: few

CDR3 DNA: TGTGCCAGCAGCGTCCAAGGAGGTACGGAGACCCAGTACTTC
CDR3 protein: CASSVQGGTETQYF
CDR3 length: 14
D gene: NA
J gene: TRBJ2-5
V gene: TRBV11-1
clone size: NA

CDR3 DNA: TGCAGTGCCAAGCTAGCGGGAGATAGAAATGAGCAGTTCTTC
CDR3 protein: CSAKLAGDRNEQFF
CDR3 length: 14
D gene: TRBD2
J gene: TRBJ2-1
V gene: TRBV20-1
clone size: NA

CDR3 DNA: TGCAGTGCTAGAGCCGAGAGCCTCACCTACGAGCAGTACTTC
CDR3 protein: CSARAESLTYEQYF
CDR3 length: 14
D gene: NA
J gene: TRBJ2-7
V gene: TRBV20-1
clone size: NA

CDR3 DNA: TGTGCCAGCAGGGACAGCAAAAACATTCAGTACTTC
CDR3 protein: CASRDSKNIQYF
CDR3 length: 12
D gene: NA
J gene: TRBJ2-4
V gene: TRBV6-5
clone size: NA

CDR3 DNA: TGTGCCAGCAATGGGAACCTGAACACTGAAGCTTTCTTT
CDR3 protein: CASNGNLNTEAFF
CDR3 length: 13
D gene: NA
J gene: TRBJ1-1
V gene: TRBV6-6
clone size: NA

CDR3 DNA: TGTGCCAGCAGAGATTGGGACACGGACCAAGAGACCCAGTACTTC
CDR3 protein: CASRDWDTDQETQYF
CDR3 length: 15
D gene: NA
J gene: TRBJ2-5
V gene: TRBV28
clone size: few

CDR3 DNA: TGTGCCAGCATCCACAACCCTTTGGGGGTCTACGAGCAGTACTTC
CDR3 protein: CASIHNPLGVYEQYF
CDR3 length: 15
D gene: NA
J gene: TRBJ2-7
V gene: TRBV7-2
clone size: NA

CDR3 DNA: TGTGCCAGCAGTCCGACACAAGGCCAAAGCACAGATACGCAGTATTTT
CDR3 protein: CASSPTQGQSTDTQYF
CDR3 length: 16
D gene: NA
J gene: TRBJ2-3
V gene: TRBV7-6
clone size: few

CDR3 DNA: TGTGCCAGCACCTTGGGTGACTACAATGAGCAGTTCTTC
CDR3 protein: CASTLGDYNEQFF
CDR3 length: 13
D gene: NA
J gene: TRBJ2-1
V gene: TRBV12-3/TRBV12-4
clone size: few

CDR3 DNA: TGCGCCAGCAGTGAGTCGGGACTAGAGGCAGATACGCAGTATTTT
CDR3 protein: CASSESGLEADTQYF
CDR3 length: 15
D gene: TRBD2
J gene: TRBJ2-3
V gene: TRBV10-1
clone size: few

CDR3 DNA: TGTGCCAGCAGTGGGAGCACCGGAGAGACCCAGTACTTC
CDR3 protein: CASSGSTGETQYF
CDR3 length: 13
D gene: NA
J gene: TRBJ2-5
V gene: TRBV6-1
clone size: once

CDR3 DNA: TGTGCCAGCAGCTTAACATCAGGGGGATCCAATGGCTACACCTTC
CDR3 protein: CASSLTSGGSNGYTF
CDR3 length: 15
D gene: TRBD1
J gene: TRBJ1-2
V gene: TRBV11-2
clone size: few

CDR3 DNA: TGCAGTGCTACGGGGAGCGGCACCTACGAGCAGTACTTC
CDR3 protein: CSATGSGTYEQYF
CDR3 length: 13
D gene: NA
J gene: TRBJ2-7
V gene: TRBV20-1
clone size: NA

CDR3 DNA: TGTGCCAGCTGGGGAAGTTCTCAACTAACCTACGAGCAGTACTTC
CDR3 protein: CASWGSSQLTYEQYF
CDR3 length: 15
D gene: NA
J gene: TRBJ2-7
V gene: TRBV28
clone size: few

CDR3 DNA: TGTGCCAGCAGTTACGCAGGGGGAGGCAATCAGCCCCAGCATTTT
CDR3 protein: CASSYAGGGNQPQHF
CDR3 length: 15
D gene: TRBD1
J gene: TRBJ1-5
V gene: TRBV7-9
clone size: few

CDR3 DNA: TGTGCCAGCAGCCAAGGGCTCCAAAGCTATGGCTACACCTTC
CDR3 protein: CASSQGLQSYGYTF
CDR3 length: 14
D gene: NA
J gene: TRBJ1-2
V gene: TRBV4-2
clone size: NA

CDR3 DNA: TGTGCCAGCTCACCCCAACAGGACTCCTACGAGCAGTACTTC
CDR3 protein: CASSPQQDSYEQYF
CDR3 length: 14
D gene: NA
J gene: TRBJ2-7
V gene: TRBV18
clone size: few

CDR3 DNA: TGCAGCGTTGGGCTAGCGGGGGTTAGCACAGATACGCAGTATTTT
CDR3 protein: CSVGLAGVSTDTQYF
CDR3 length: 15
D gene: TRBD2
J gene: TRBJ2-3
V gene: TRBV29-1
clone size: NA

CDR3 DNA: TGCGCCAGCAGCTTAGGACTAGCGGGGCCGGGTCGTCTGGGTGAGCAGTTCTTC
CDR3 protein: CASSLGLAGPGRLGEQFF
CDR3 length: 18
D gene: TRBD2
J gene: TRBJ2-1
V gene: TRBV5-1
clone size: few